A single sample gave rise to the 13 T cell receptor beta chains below, sequenced in a study of T cell responses to AZD1222 COVID-19 vaccine. Generated by immunoSEQ multiplex PCR, the TCRdb table keeps only in-frame clones and is missing some. The table includes tens of thousands of clones, about 88% detected once. The sequencing used peripheral blood, collected on day 0 of AZD1222 vaccination. The origin of the receptors is an adult in good health.

The chain recombines TRBV7-9 with TRBJ2-7, with unresolved D. The germline gives CDR1 SEHNR, CDR2 FQNEAQ (reference sequence). Deletions cut 1 base from V and 3 bases from J, with 7 bases between. The CDR3 has 13 amino acids. This chain's CDR3 is CASSLETSYEQYF. The CDR3, as DNA: TGTGCCAGCAGCTTAGAAACGAGCTACGAGCAGTACTTC.

The chain links TRBV19 to TRBJ1-5; no definite D call. The germline V and J ends were trimmed by 10 bases and 3 bases, with 10 bases remaining between them. Germline V gene data show CDR1 as LNHDA and CDR2 as SQIVND (reference sequence). The CDR3 covers 12 residues. CDR3 DNA: TGTGCCACCGGACTGTTCAATCAGCCCCAGCATTTT. Translation: CATGLFNQPQHF. Full variable domain (outside the CDR3, taken from reference TRBV19 and TRBJ1-5): DGGITQSPKYLFRKEGQNVTLSCEQNLNHDAMYWYRQDPGQGLRLIYYSQIVNDFQKGDIAEGYSVSREKKESFPLTVTSAQKNPTAFYLCATGLFNQPQHFGDGTRLSIL.

This chain's CDR3 is CASQDRESNYGYTF. CDR3 in DNA: TGCGCCAGCCAGGACAGGGAATCTAACTATGGCTACACCTTC. V is TRBV5-1 and J is TRBJ1-2; 8 bases line up with TRBD1. This CDR3 spans 14 amino acids. V gave up 7 bases and J gave up 0 bases; unmatched junction bases: 5. Germline CDR1 is SGHRS and CDR2 is YFSETQ.

This chain uses TRBV6-5 with TRBJ2-2; tentatively, D is TRBD1 or TRBD2 (5 bases each). Germline values: CDR1 MNHEY, CDR2 SVGAGI. The CDR3 consists of 16 residues. V gave up 2 bases and J gave up 4 bases, with 14 bases separating them. CDR3: CASSYNGLGVTGELFF. DNA of the CDR3: TGTGCCAGCAGTTACAATGGTCTGGGGGTCACCGGGGAGCTGTTTTTT.

The chain employs TRBV5-8 and TRBJ2-3; D is possibly TRBD1 (5 bases). The V end was cut by 0 bases, the J end by 1 base, with 9 bases between. Looked up from germline, CDR1 is SGHTS and CDR2 is YDEGEE. There are 15 residues in the CDR3. CDR3 in DNA: TGTGCCAGCAGCTTGGGACTGACAGGCACAGATACGCAGTATTTT. Translating gives CASSLGLTGTDTQYF.

The chain links TRBV19 to TRBJ1-2; D ambiguous. V gave up 7 bases and J gave up 2 bases, with 14 bases separating them. From germline, CDR1 is LNHDA and CDR2 SQIVND (reference sequence). This CDR3 has 14 amino acids. CDR3 loop: CASTYDTLNYGYTF. Written as DNA, the CDR3 is TGTGCCAGTACCTACGACACGCTAAACTATGGCTACACCTTC.

This clone was seen a handful of times. This chain uses TRBV7-2 with TRBJ2-7; 8 nucleotides agree with TRBD2. V trimming: 5 bases; J trimming: 6 bases; junction bases outside the gene matches: 9. The CDR3 extends over 14 amino acids. Germline loops: CDR1 SGHTA, CDR2 FQGNSA. In nucleotides, the CDR3 is TGTGCCAGCAGCGCCGTAGCGGGGTTACCCGAGCAGTACTTC. Translated: CASSAVAGLPEQYF.

The sample holds a few counts of this clone. This chain uses TRBV5-5 with TRBJ2-6; no definite D call. V was trimmed by 0 bases and J by 0 bases, leaving 13 bases between them. The CDR3 covers 18 residues. The germline gives CDR1 SGHKS, CDR2 YYEKEE (reference sequence). For the CDR3, the DNA is TGTGCCAGCAGCTTGGTGGGCAGCAGGCCCTCTGGGGCCAACGTCCTGACTTTC. Protein sequence: CASSLVGSRPSGANVLTF.

The V call is TRBV3-1 (or the pseudogene TRBV3-2), the J call TRBJ1-2, with D tentatively TRBD1 (6 bases). Per germline, CDR1 LGHDT and CDR2 YNNKEL (reference sequence). V was pared by 4 bases and J by 8 bases, with 14 bases between. There are 13 residues in the CDR3. CDR3 protein: CASSLPGTSGYTF. The CDR3 DNA reads as TGTGCCAGCAGCCTACCCGGGACAAGCGGCTACACCTTC.

The chain links TRBV6-6 to TRBJ1-4; tentatively, D is TRBD1 (5 bases). Germline CDR1 MNHNY, CDR2 SVGAGI (reference sequence). The CDR3 totals 16 residues. Deletions cut 9 bases from V and 3 bases from J, with 20 bases between. The CDR3 here is CASRAGIRKANEKLFF. CDR3 DNA: TGTGCCAGTAGGGCAGGGATACGGAAAGCTAATGAAAAACTGTTTTTT.

V gene TRBV7-6 combines with J gene TRBJ1-5, with D uncertain. In germline, CDR1 is SGHVS, CDR2 FNYEAQ. The CDR3 sequence is 13 residues long. Trimming left V 5 bases short and J 4 bases short, with 9 bases between. The CDR3 here is CASSPDTNQPQHF. The DNA of the CDR3 is TGTGCCAGCAGCCCCGACACAAATCAGCCCCAGCATTTT.

The chain recombines TRBV28 with TRBJ2-5; tentatively, D is TRBD2 (6 bases). The CDR3 runs to 15 residues. Germline V gene data show CDR1 as MDHEN and CDR2 as SYDVKM. V was trimmed by 6 bases and J by 0 bases, leaving 14 bases between them. In DNA, the CDR3 is TGTGCCAGCAGCGTTGGGACTTCGTACCAAGAGACCCAGTACTTC. Protein sequence: CASSVGTSYQETQYF.

This chain connects TRBV7-9 to TRBJ1-4; D gene uncertain. The length of the CDR3 is 16 residues. Germline V gives CDR1 SEHNR, CDR2 FQNEAQ (reference sequence). V was clipped by 5 bases and J by 8 bases, with 21 bases between them. The CDR3 DNA sequence: TGTGCCAGCAGCATAGTTTTGGGCAGATCGTTCGAAAAACTGTTTTTT. Translation: CASSIVLGRSFEKLFF.